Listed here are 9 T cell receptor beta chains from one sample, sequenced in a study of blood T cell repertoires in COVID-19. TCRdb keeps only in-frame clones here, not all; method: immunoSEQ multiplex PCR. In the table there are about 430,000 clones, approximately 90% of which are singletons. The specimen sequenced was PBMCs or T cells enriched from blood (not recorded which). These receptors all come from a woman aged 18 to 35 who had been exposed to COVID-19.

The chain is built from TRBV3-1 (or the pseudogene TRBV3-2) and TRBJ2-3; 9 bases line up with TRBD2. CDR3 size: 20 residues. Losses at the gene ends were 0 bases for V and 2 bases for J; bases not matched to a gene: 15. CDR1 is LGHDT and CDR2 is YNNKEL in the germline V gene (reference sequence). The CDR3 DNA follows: TGTGCCAGCAGCCAAGAAGTCGCTCTAGCGGGAACTCAAGACACAGATACGCAGTATTTT. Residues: CASSQEVALAGTQDTDTQYF.

The CDR3 DNA follows: TGTGCCAGCAGCCATCCCCAGGGCGTAGCTTTCTTT. As protein: CASSHPQGVAFF. The chain combines TRBV3-1 (or the pseudogene TRBV3-2) with TRBJ1-1; D may be TRBD1 (5 bases). This CDR3 has 12 residues. V was cut by 3 bases and J by 10 bases, with 12 bases left in between. CDR1 is LGHDT and CDR2 is YNNKEL in the germline V gene (reference sequence).

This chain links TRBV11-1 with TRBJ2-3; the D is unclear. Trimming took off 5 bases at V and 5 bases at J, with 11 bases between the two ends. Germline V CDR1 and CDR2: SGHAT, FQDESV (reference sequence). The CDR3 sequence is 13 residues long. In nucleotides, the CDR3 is TGTGCCAGCAGCGGCCGCCCGGGAGATACGCAGTATTTT. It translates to CASSGRPGDTQYF.

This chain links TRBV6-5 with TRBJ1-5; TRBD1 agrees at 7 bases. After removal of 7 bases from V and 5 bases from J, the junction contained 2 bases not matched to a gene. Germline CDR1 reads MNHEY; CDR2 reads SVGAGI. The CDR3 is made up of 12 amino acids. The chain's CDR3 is CASKGAYQPQHF. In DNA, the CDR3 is TGTGCCAGCAAGGGGGCTTATCAGCCCCAGCATTTT.

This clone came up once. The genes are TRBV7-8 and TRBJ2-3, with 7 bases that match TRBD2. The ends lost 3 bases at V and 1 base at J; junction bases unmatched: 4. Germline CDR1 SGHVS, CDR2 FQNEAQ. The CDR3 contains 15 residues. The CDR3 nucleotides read TGTGCCAGCAGCTTCCGGGACTACCGCACAGATACGCAGTATTTT. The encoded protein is CASSFRDYRTDTQYF.

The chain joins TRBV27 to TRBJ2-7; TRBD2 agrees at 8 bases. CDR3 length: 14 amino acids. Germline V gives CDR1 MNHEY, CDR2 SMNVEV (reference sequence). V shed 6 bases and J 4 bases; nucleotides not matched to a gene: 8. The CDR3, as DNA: TGTGCCAGCAGCAGTAGCGGGACTGAATACGAGCAGTACTTC. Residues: CASSSSGTEYEQYF.

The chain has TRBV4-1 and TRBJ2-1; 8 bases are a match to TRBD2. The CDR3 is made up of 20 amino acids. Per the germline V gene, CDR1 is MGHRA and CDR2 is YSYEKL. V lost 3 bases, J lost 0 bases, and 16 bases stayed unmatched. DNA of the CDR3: TGCGCCAGCAGCCAGGCTTCTGTGTCGGGCGGGGGGTTCTCCTACAATGAGCAGTTCTTC. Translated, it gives CASSQASVSGGGFSYNEQFF.

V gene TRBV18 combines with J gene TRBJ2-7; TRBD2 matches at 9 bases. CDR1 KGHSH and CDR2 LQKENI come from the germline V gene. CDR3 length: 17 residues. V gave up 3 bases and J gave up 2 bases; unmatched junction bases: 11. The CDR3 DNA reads TGTGCCAGCTCACCGGCTTTTAGCGGGAGCCCCACCTACGAGCAGTACTTC. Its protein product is CASSPAFSGSPTYEQYF.

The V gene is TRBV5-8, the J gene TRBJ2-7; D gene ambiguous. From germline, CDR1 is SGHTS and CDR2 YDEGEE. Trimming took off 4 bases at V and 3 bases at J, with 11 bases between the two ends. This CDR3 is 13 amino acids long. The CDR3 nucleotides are TGTGCCAGCAGCCTAATAAGTCTCTACGAGCAGTACTTC. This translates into CASSLISLYEQYF.